The present entry profiles one T cell receptor (beta chain) with its context. The data stem from a study of blood T cell repertoires in COVID-19. The protocol was immunoSEQ multiplex PCR, while the TCRdb copy is restricted to in-frame clones and leaves out a portion. The data contain around 190,000 clones, 75% to 85% of them singletons. Germline CDR1 reads SGHTA; CDR2 reads FQGTGA. The CDR3 is made up of 15 amino acids. V gave up 1 base and J gave up 2 bases; unmatched junction bases: 3. The chain has TRBV7-3 and TRBJ2-3; 7 nucleotides align to TRBD1. The sequencing input was PBMCs or T cells enriched from blood (not recorded which). The sequence was collected from a man aged 40-49 years who had recovered from COVID-19. CDR3 bases: TGTGCCAGCAGCTTAAGGGGACAGTTCACAGATACGCAGTATTTT. Translating gives CASSLRGQFTDTQYF.